This TCR beta chain appears in the sequencing data of a study of cytomegalovirus exposure and HLA in healthy donors. The PCR had 60 Vbeta and 13 Jbeta primers. Clones were sequenced by immunoSEQ multiplex PCR, and TCRdb holds only the in-frame ones, with some missing. Seen here are about 160,000 clones, just under 80% observed once, and the top ten hold 6.5% to 8.5%. General study points: It was reportedly the case that the classifier diagnosed cytomegalovirus status with high specificity and sensitivity. In a later analysis, across HLA loci, associated TCR counts were highest for DRB1, lowest for HLA-C. There were 160 or so TCR beta chains listed as cytomegalovirus-associated. What a later analysis showed was that several of the most significant clusters appeared linked to common viral pathogens.

In this sample, this clone turned up a few times. Its antigen is as yet unknown. Within the sample, other DNA sequences also encode this same CDR3. The CDR3 totals 15 residues. Germline values: CDR1 SSHAT, CDR2 FNYEAQ (reference sequence). The V segment lost 0 bases and the J segment 8 bases; nucleotides outside the gene matches: 4. The origin of this receptor is a middle-aged woman in good health and CMV-seropositive. Sequences were obtained from PBMCs. The J gene is TRBJ2-1, the V gene TRBV7-7, with 10 bases that match TRBD1. The CDR3 coding sequence is TGTGCCAGCAGCTTAGCGGGGACAGGGGTGGATGAGCAGTTCTTC. Translated: CASSLAGTGVDEQFF.